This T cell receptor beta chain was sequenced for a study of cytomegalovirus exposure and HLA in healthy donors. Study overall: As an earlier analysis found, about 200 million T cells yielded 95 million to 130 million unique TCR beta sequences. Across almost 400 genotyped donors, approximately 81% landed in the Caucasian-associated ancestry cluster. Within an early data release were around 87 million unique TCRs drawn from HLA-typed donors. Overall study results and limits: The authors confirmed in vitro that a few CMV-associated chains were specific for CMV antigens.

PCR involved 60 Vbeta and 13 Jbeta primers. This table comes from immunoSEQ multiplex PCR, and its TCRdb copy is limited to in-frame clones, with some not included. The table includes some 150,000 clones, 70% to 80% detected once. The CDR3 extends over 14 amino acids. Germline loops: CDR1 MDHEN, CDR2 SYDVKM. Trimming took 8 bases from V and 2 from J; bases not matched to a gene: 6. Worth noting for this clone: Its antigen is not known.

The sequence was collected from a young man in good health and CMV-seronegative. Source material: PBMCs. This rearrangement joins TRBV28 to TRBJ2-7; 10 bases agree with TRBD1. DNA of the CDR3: TGTGCCAGCGGAACCGGGACAGGGGCCTACGAGCAGTACTTC. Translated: CASGTGTGAYEQYF.